Sequencing of this TCR beta chain was carried out in a study of molecular identifiers for immune sequencing clone quantification. TCRdb re-derived calls from the PCR reads in MiXCR, one entry per CDR3 protein. The profile shows 300,000 to 350,000 distinct CDR3 sequences, around a fifth of them singletons. In its sample, this clonotype was seen many times. The sequenced sample consisted of naive CD8+ T cells from blood, with Jurkat cell RNA spiked in. Subset: FACS-sorted CD8+CD4-CCR7+CD45RA+ naive T cells. This clonotype originated in a human donor in good health. Some libraries in this study had Jurkat cell RNA spiked in.

CDR3 nucleotide sequence: TGTGCCAGCAGCTCAACCAGGGACACTAGCACAGATACGCAGTATTTT. Its protein is CASSSTRDTSTDTQYF. The rearrangement uses TRBV7-9 and TRBJ2-3; possible D gene TRBD1, 6 bases. V was cut by 4 bases and J by 0 bases, with 14 bases left in between. Looked up from germline, CDR1 is SEHNR and CDR2 is FQNEAQ (reference sequence). The CDR3 spans 16 residues.